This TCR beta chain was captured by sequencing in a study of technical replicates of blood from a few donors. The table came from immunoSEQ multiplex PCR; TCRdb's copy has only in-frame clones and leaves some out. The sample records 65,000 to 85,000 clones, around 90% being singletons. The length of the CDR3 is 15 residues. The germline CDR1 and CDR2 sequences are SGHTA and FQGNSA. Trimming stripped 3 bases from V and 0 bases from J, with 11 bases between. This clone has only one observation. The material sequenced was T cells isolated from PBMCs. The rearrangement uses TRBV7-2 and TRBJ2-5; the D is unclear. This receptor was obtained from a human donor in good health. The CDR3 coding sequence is TGTGCCAGCAGCTTGCAGTCCGACTACCAAGAGACCCAGTACTTC. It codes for CASSLQSDYQETQYF.